The entry below describes one TCR beta chain. Its matching antigen is unknown. This sample is part of a study of OX40 agonist ivuxolimab in advanced cancers. Whole-study context: Therapy given before enrollment (anti-PD-1, anti-PD-L1 or anti-CTLA-4) was allowed, and roughly 42% had some. Study-wide results and limits: Circulating CD4+ and CD8+ T cells showed clonal expansion by week 6 at 0.1 to 3.0 mg/kg.

Blood got drawn at baseline, again on cycle 4 day 1, and then on cycle 7 day 1. The CDR3 totals 18 residues. Germline V gives CDR1 MDHEN, CDR2 SYDVKM. Trimming removed 7 bases from V and 7 bases from J; junction bases left unmatched: 17. Using immunoSEQ multiplex PCR, the repertoire was profiled, and TCRdb retains in-frame clones only, with some absent. The data contain about 74,000 clones, 70% to 90% of them seen just once; the ten biggest clones take up roughly 0.98%. The TCR comes from an adult with an advanced solid tumor such as melanoma, head and neck, liver or kidney cancer. The V and J genes are TRBV28 and TRBJ2-3; 13 bases align to TRBD2. The sample here was CD4+ or CD8+ T cells sorted from blood, taken in a trial of the OX40 agonist ivuxolimab. This CDR3 reads CASISSGTSGRAMYTQYF. The CDR3 DNA reads as TGTGCCAGCATCTCCTCAGGTACTAGCGGGAGGGCCATGTATACGCAGTATTTT.